These 7 T cell receptor beta chains were sequenced from one sample in a study of T cell responses to AZD1222 COVID-19 vaccine. Some clones are missing from TCRdb's copy, which holds only in-frame ones; the method was immunoSEQ multiplex PCR. Here the sample spans fewer than 200,000 clones, 85% to 95% being singletons. The source was peripheral blood, collected on day 0 of AZD1222 vaccination. These receptors were taken from an adult in good health.

This clone has a handful of counts. The J gene is TRBJ1-5, the V gene TRBV7-8; the D gene is possibly TRBD1 (5 bases). V lost 1 base, J lost 6 bases, and 16 bases lay in between. This CDR3 comprises 16 residues. Germline CDR1 is SGHVS and CDR2 is FQNEAQ. The CDR3 protein is CASSLGPGRLGQPQHF. CDR3 DNA sequence: TGTGCCAGCAGCTTAGGGCCAGGGAGGTTAGGTCAGCCCCAGCATTTT.

The chain recombines TRBV5-6 with TRBJ2-1, with D uncertain. CDR1 and CDR2 from the germline V gene are SGHDT and YYEEEE. Trimming took 7 bases from V and 7 from J, leaving 9 bases between them. The length of the CDR3 is 11 residues. CDR3: CASYGKNEQFF. CDR3 nucleotides: TGTGCCAGCTATGGGAAGAATGAGCAGTTCTTC.

The J gene is TRBJ1-5, the V gene TRBV4-1, with D maybe TRBD1 (5 bases). Trimming took off 1 base at V and 0 bases at J, with 13 bases between the two ends. This CDR3 has 17 amino acids. From germline, CDR1 is MGHRA and CDR2 YSYEKL. CDR3 sequence: CASSQVSGPYSNQPQHF. The CDR3 DNA reads TGCGCCAGCAGCCAAGTTTCGGGGCCGTATAGCAATCAGCCCCAGCATTTT.

In this sample, this clone turned up once. The chain carries TRBV3-1 (or the pseudogene TRBV3-2) and TRBJ2-1, with 9 positions matching TRBD1. This CDR3 comprises 15 residues. In germline, CDR1 is LGHDT, CDR2 YNNKEL (reference sequence). With V trimmed by 3 bases and J by 12 bases, 12 bases remained unmatched. CDR3 nucleotide sequence: TGTGCCAGCAGCCACAAACCCGGGACAGGGTGGGGGCAGTTCTTC. Translated: CASSHKPGTGWGQFF.

The chain uses TRBV7-2 and TRBJ2-1, with D perhaps matching TRBD2 (6 bases). CDR1 is SGHTA, CDR2 FQGNSA, per germline. Trimming shortened V by 4 bases and J by 6 bases, and 10 bases separated the two germline ends. The CDR3 sequence is 13 residues long. The CDR3: CASSSGTANEQFF. CDR3 nucleotide sequence: TGTGCCAGCAGCTCGGGGACTGCCAATGAGCAGTTCTTC.

This clone occurred a few times. The chain is built from TRBV5-6 and TRBJ1-1; a possible D gene is TRBD1 (5 bases). The CDR3 consists of 13 residues. Germline V lookup: CDR1 SGHDT, CDR2 YYEEEE. V was pared by 4 bases and J by 11 bases, with 18 bases between. The DNA of the CDR3 is TGTGCCAGCAGCGTAGGGACGGATAGCTGGGCTTTCTTT. Protein product: CASSVGTDSWAFF.

This clone was detected once. The chain carries TRBV30 and TRBJ1-1; D not certain. The V and J ends lost 6 bases and 10 bases respectively, with 18 bases between them. Germline V gene lookup returns CDR1 GTSNPN and CDR2 SVGIG (reference sequence). The CDR3 runs to 12 residues. The CDR3 here is CACHPGSPRAFF. For the CDR3, the DNA is TGTGCCTGCCACCCCGGGAGCCCCCGAGCTTTCTTT.